The 23 T cell receptor beta chains below all came from one sample that was sequenced in a study of human T cells and chemical hapten exposure. Each CDR3 protein gets one entry after TCRdb re-called the RACE reads with MiXCR. The table shows 75,000 to 100,000 distinct CDR3 sequences, with about a tenth occurring only once. Sample time point: patch test 2, 6 weeks after DPC sensitization. Indicated treatment: therapeutic diphenylcyclopropenone sensitization with weekly scalp DPC. The specimen comprised whole blood, sampled in connection with sensitization to the hapten diphenylcyclopropenone (DPC). These receptors were obtained from a middle-aged woman with alopecia areata. Some clones in this sample may be carry-over from other donors' samples.

The chain joins TRBV6-5 to TRBJ1-2; a weak D match, TRBD1 (6 bases). The CDR3 is 15 residues long. The V end lost 6 bases, the J end lost 5 bases, and 19 bases lay between the germline ends. The V gene's germline CDR1 is MNHEY and CDR2 SVGAGI. The CDR3 sequence: CASRQHGAGQYGYTF. For the CDR3, the DNA is TGTGCCAGCAGGCAACACGGGGCAGGACAGTATGGCTACACCTTC.

The J gene is TRBJ2-5, the V gene TRBV29-1, with a tentative D call TRBD2 (5 bases). This CDR3 has 13 residues. Germline CDR1 and CDR2: SQVTM and ANQGSEA. V shed 4 bases and J shed 3 bases, with 12 bases lying between them. CDR3 sequence reads: CSVVANEKETQYF. The CDR3 DNA reads as TGCAGCGTTGTAGCGAACGAAAAAGAGACCCAGTACTTC.

The V call is TRBV7-2, the J call TRBJ1-1, with a weak D call TRBD1 (5 bases). Germline V gene data show CDR1 as SGHTA and CDR2 as FQGNSA. V was cut by 3 bases and J by 3 bases, with 11 bases left in between. This CDR3 is 14 amino acids long. The CDR3 loop reads CASSLPGVYTEAFF. The CDR3 bases are TGTGCCAGCAGCTTGCCGGGGGTATACACTGAAGCTTTCTTT.

This clonotype has ten or more counts. The chain uses TRBV12-3 or TRBV12-4 and TRBJ2-7, with TRBD1 identical over 9 bases. The V segment lost 6 bases and the J segment 3 bases; nucleotides outside the gene matches: 9. The CDR3 sequence is 15 residues long. The CDR3 DNA sequence: TGTGCCAGCAGGCCCGGACAGGGGAGGTTCTACGAGCAGTACTTC. It is translated as CASRPGQGRFYEQYF.

This clonotype was recorded at least ten times. V is TRBV6-5 and J is TRBJ2-7; D gene unclear. The CDR3 totals 14 residues. Germline assignment: CDR1 MNHEY and CDR2 SVGAGI. V shed 4 bases and J shed 0 bases, with 10 bases lying between them. In DNA form, the CDR3 reads TGTGCCAGCAGTTTGGGCCTTCTCTCCTACGAGCAGTACTTC. Its translation is CASSLGLLSYEQYF.

In this sample, this clonotype turned up a few times. The CDR3 DNA is TGTGCCAGCAGCCCTCGTGGAAGCGGGAAGTATGAGCAGTTCTTC. This codes for CASSPRGSGKYEQFF. This rearrangement joins TRBV5-6 to TRBJ2-1; 7 bases fit TRBD2. The CDR3 loop spans 15 amino acids. Germline V CDR1 and CDR2: SGHDT, YYEEEE. The V gene end was trimmed by 4 bases and the J gene end by 8 bases; junction bases not matched to a gene: 12.

This clonotype was counted ten times or more. The chain combines TRBV6-6 with TRBJ2-2, with no clear D. The CDR3 consists of 14 residues. The germline CDR1 and CDR2 sequences are MNHNY and SVGAGI (reference sequence). Trimming took 6 bases from V and 6 from J, leaving 14 bases between them. The CDR3 sequence: CASRPPGSSGELFF. The DNA for the CDR3 is TGTGCCAGCAGGCCCCCAGGCTCCTCCGGGGAGCTGTTTTTT.

This rearrangement joins TRBV9 to TRBJ1-2; TRBD1 matches 7 bases. The CDR3 is made up of 15 amino acids. V was clipped by 4 bases and J by 5 bases; unmatched bases: 11. Germline V gene lookup returns CDR1 SGDLS and CDR2 YYNGEE. DNA of the CDR3: TGTGCCAGCAGCCCCCGGGCAGGGGGTGAATATGGCTACACCTTC. Encoded protein: CASSPRAGGEYGYTF. Full variable domain (outside the CDR3, taken from reference TRBV9 and TRBJ1-2): DSGVTQTPKHLITATGQRVTLRCSPRSGDLSVYWYQQSLDQGLQFLIQYYNGEERAKGNILERFSAQQFPDLHSELNLSSLELGDSALYFCASSPRAGGEYGYTFGSGTRLTVV.

The chain couples TRBV6-2 or TRBV6-3 to TRBJ2-2, with no clear D. CDR3 length equals 12 residues. V lost 8 bases to trimming and J lost 8 bases, with 12 bases between them. CDR1 and CDR2 from the germline V gene are MNHEY and SVGEGT. DNA for the CDR3: TGTGCCAGCGAGAATGCCCCGGGGGAGCTGTTTTTT. Its protein product is CASENAPGELFF.

This clonotype occurred many times. This sequence joins TRBV30 and TRBJ2-7; no firm D call. The V end lost 0 bases, the J end lost 1 base, and 1 base lay between the germline ends. This CDR3 spans 11 amino acids. Germline lookup yields CDR1 GTSNPN and CDR2 SVGIG (reference sequence). The CDR3 sequence: CAWSVSYEQYF. The DNA of the CDR3 is TGTGCCTGGAGTGTGTCCTACGAGCAGTACTTC.

This clonotype appeared a few times. V and J are TRBV9 and TRBJ2-3, with D hard to call. The CDR3 loop spans 12 amino acids. CDR1 and CDR2 from the germline V gene are SGDLS and YYNGEE. V lost 0 bases and J lost 4, with 3 bases in between. DNA of the CDR3: TGTGCCAGCAGCGTAGAATCAGATACGCAGTATTTT. The encoded protein is CASSVESDTQYF.

The CDR3 region is CASRSAGTAAYEQYF. In nucleotides, the CDR3 is TGTGCCAGCAGATCAGCCGGGACAGCTGCCTACGAGCAGTACTTC. This sequence joins TRBV12-3 or TRBV12-4 and TRBJ2-7; 7 nucleotides line up with TRBD1. This CDR3 comprises 15 residues. V gave up 6 bases and J gave up 2 bases; unmatched junction bases: 10.

This chain joins TRBV6-1 and TRBJ1-1; D is uncertain. The V end lost 2 bases, the J end lost 0 bases, and 7 bases lay between the germline ends. Germline V gene data show CDR1 as MNHNS and CDR2 as SASEGT. This CDR3 has 14 residues. The CDR3 DNA is TGTGCCAGCAGTGAAAGGCTGATGAACACTGAAGCTTTCTTT. Amino acids: CASSERLMNTEAFF.

The chain is built from TRBV20-1 and TRBJ2-7; 7 bases map to TRBD2. V lost 5 bases and J lost 5; bases outside the gene matches: 3. CDR3 length equals 11 residues. In germline, CDR1 is DFQATT, CDR2 SNEGSKA (reference sequence). CDR3 nucleotide sequence: TGCAGTGCTCGGGACTACCACGAGCAGTACTTC. Translating gives CSARDYHEQYF.

At least ten counts were recorded for this clonotype. This chain uses TRBV19 with TRBJ2-7, with TRBD2 matching 8 bases. Trimming cost V 0 bases and J 0 bases; bases outside gene matches: 1. Germline lookup yields CDR1 LNHDA and CDR2 SQIVND (reference sequence). This CDR3 is 15 amino acids long. CDR3 region: CASSIETSGSYEQYF. CDR3 in DNA: TGTGCCAGTAGTATAGAAACTAGCGGCTCCTACGAGCAGTACTTC.

V usage is TRBV4-2 and J usage is TRBJ2-4, with 7 positions matching TRBD2. The CDR3 is 17 residues long. V was pared by 1 base and J by 4 bases, with 10 bases of the junction left unmatched. Germline assignment: CDR1 LGHNA and CDR2 YNFKEQ. CDR3 region: CASSQAASGGSKNIQYF. CDR3 sequence (DNA): TGTGCCAGCAGCCAAGCGGCTAGCGGCGGCTCAAAAAACATTCAGTACTTC.

A few counts support this clonotype. The gene calls are TRBV20-1 and TRBJ2-7; D unresolved. The V end lost 4 bases, the J end lost 1 base, and 8 bases lay between the germline ends. CDR1 and CDR2 from the germline V gene are DFQATT and SNEGSKA (reference sequence). The CDR3 extends over 12 amino acids. CDR3 amino acids: CSANYVSYEQYF. The DNA for the CDR3 is TGCAGTGCTAACTATGTTTCCTACGAGCAGTACTTC.

This clonotype appeared a few times. The J gene is TRBJ2-5, the V gene TRBV7-9; 7 positions agree with TRBD2. This CDR3 is 17 amino acids long. V lost 5 bases, J lost 4 bases, and 16 bases stayed unmatched. The germline gives CDR1 SEHNR, CDR2 FQNEAQ (reference sequence). The CDR3 spells CASSGLGSAGAGETQYF. DNA of the CDR3: TGTGCCAGCAGCGGCCTTGGTTCGGCGGGAGCGGGAGAGACCCAGTACTTC.

This clonotype was seen ten or more times. The J gene is TRBJ2-4, the V gene TRBV12-3 or TRBV12-4; tentatively, D is TRBD2 (5 bases). CDR3 size: 15 residues. V lost 4 bases to trimming and J lost 1 base, with 11 bases between them. CDR3 nucleotide sequence: TGTGCCAGCAGTTCCCTCGGACTGGCCAAAAACATTCAGTACTTC. It encodes CASSSLGLAKNIQYF.

The table lists this clonotype with a few counts. The chain recombines TRBV5-4 with TRBJ2-4; 7 bases map to TRBD1. V dropped 6 bases and J dropped 6; count of bases not matched to a gene: 6. This CDR3 is built from 13 residues. Germline CDR1 reads SGHNT; CDR2 reads YYREEE (reference sequence). CDR3 residues: CASTKDRLNIQYF. The CDR3 coding sequence is TGTGCCAGCACCAAGGACAGGCTAAACATTCAGTACTTC.

The chain couples TRBV18 to TRBJ2-3; D is possibly TRBD1 or TRBD2 (5 bases each). The CDR3 spans 15 residues. Germline V gene data show CDR1 as KGHSH and CDR2 as LQKENI. V was shortened by 0 bases and J by 4 bases, with 11 bases between the two germline ends. The CDR3 DNA is TGTGCCAGCTCACCACCGGTGAGGGGCTCAGATACGCAGTATTTT. It codes for CASSPPVRGSDTQYF. The full variable domain, its missing parts supplied by reference TRBV18 and TRBJ2-3, is NAGVMQNPRHLVRRRGQEARLRCSPMKGHSHVYWYRQLPEEGLKFMVYLQKENIIDESGMPKERFSAEFPKEGPSILRIQQVVRGDSAAYFCASSPPVRGSDTQYFGPGTRLTVL.

The genes are TRBV4-3 and TRBJ2-1, with 14 nucleotides matching TRBD2. CDR1 is LGHNA, CDR2 YSLEER, per germline. The junction had 13 bases not matched to a gene; V was cut back by 3 bases and J by 6 bases. CDR3 length: 19 residues. The CDR3 nucleotides are TGCGCCAGCAGCCACGACCCCGGGACTAGCGGGAGCCGGGGCAATGAGCAGTTCTTC. Its protein is CASSHDPGTSGSRGNEQFF.

The rearrangement joins TRBV27 to TRBJ1-1; 8 nucleotides align to TRBD1. CDR1 and CDR2 (germline): MNHEY, SMNVEV (reference sequence). The CDR3 spans 14 residues. J gave up 3 bases and V 4 bases, and 4 bases lay outside the gene matches. The CDR3 protein is CASSSRGLYTEAFF. The CDR3 DNA reads as TGTGCCAGCAGTTCCAGGGGGCTCTACACTGAAGCTTTCTTT.